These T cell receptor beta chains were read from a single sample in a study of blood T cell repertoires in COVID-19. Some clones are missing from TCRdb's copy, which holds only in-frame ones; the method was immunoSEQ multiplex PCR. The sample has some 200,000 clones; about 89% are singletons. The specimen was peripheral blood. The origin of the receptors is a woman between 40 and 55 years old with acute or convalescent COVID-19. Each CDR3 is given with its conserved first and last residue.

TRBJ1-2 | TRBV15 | CATSRVQAGHTF
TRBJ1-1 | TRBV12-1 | CASSADRGRNTEAFF
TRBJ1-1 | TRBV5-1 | CASSLRGEAFF
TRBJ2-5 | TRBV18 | CASSQGDQETQYF
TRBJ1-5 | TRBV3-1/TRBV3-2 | CASSLGTGATNQPQHF
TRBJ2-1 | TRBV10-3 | CAIGSGTSGGLSEFF
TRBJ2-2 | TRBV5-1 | CASSGTGGGNTGELFF
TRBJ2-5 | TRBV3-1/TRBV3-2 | CASSRGGGAQETQYF
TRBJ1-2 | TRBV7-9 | CASSLAGTGYGYTF
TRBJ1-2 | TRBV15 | CATSREGRFYGYTF
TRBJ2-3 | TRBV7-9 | CASSFGQTDTQYF
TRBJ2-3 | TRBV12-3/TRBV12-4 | CASGTPPTDTQYF
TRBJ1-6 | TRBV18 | CASSPRLRDRDHNSPLHF